These T cell receptor beta chains were read from a single sample in a study of vaccination effects on CD4 cells after COVID-19. These TCRs are of unknown antigen specificity. Produced via immunoSEQ multiplex PCR; TCRdb's table is partial and in-frame only. In the table there are fewer than 60,000 clones, about four fifths of which are singletons. Sequencing was performed on CD4+ T cells from PBMCs cultured without peptide, taken after COVID-19 vaccination. These receptors all stem from a human donor who received a COVID-19 vaccine. Each CDR3 is given with its conserved first and last residue. D genes are given only for firm matches. Only some rows state a clone size, as once, few, many or a class for expanded clones.

v_call: TRBV6-5
clone_size: .
d_call: TRBD1
j_call: TRBJ1-6
cdr3_aa: CATRDSYNSPLHF
cdr3_nt: TGTGCCACCCGGGACAGCTATAATTCACCCCTCCACTTT

v_call: TRBV30
clone_size: .
d_call: .
j_call: TRBJ2-7
cdr3_aa: CAWNLGTGNHEQYF
cdr3_nt: TGTGCCTGGAACCTAGGAACAGGGAACCACGAGCAGTACTTC

v_call: TRBV5-4
clone_size: .
d_call: .
j_call: TRBJ1-3
cdr3_aa: CASSSGDRPTIYF
cdr3_nt: TGTGCCAGCAGCTCTGGTGACCGCCCCACCATATATTTT

v_call: TRBV28
clone_size: .
d_call: TRBD1
j_call: TRBJ1-6
cdr3_aa: CASSSGGGTYNSPLHF
cdr3_nt: TGTGCCAGCAGTTCAGGGGGCGGGACCTATAATTCACCCCTCCACTTT

v_call: TRBV28
clone_size: .
d_call: .
j_call: TRBJ1-5
cdr3_aa: CASSSIRNRASNQPQHF
cdr3_nt: TGTGCCAGCAGTTCTATCCGAAACAGGGCTAGCAATCAGCCCCAGCATTTT

v_call: TRBV6-6
clone_size: .
d_call: .
j_call: TRBJ1-5
cdr3_aa: CASRGDSRNQPQHF
cdr3_nt: TGTGCCAGCAGGGGGGACTCCCGCAATCAGCCCCAGCATTTT

v_call: TRBV6-5
clone_size: .
d_call: .
j_call: TRBJ1-6
cdr3_aa: CASLLLFSHNSPLHF
cdr3_nt: TGTGCCAGCCTACTTCTTTTCAGCCATAATTCACCCCTCCACTTT

v_call: TRBV7-6
clone_size: .
d_call: .
j_call: TRBJ2-1
cdr3_aa: CASSLERGSHNEQFF
cdr3_nt: TGTGCCAGCAGCTTGGAAAGAGGTTCCCACAATGAGCAGTTCTTC

v_call: TRBV3-1/TRBV3-2
clone_size: few
d_call: .
j_call: TRBJ1-5
cdr3_aa: CASSQDAGFGQPQHF
cdr3_nt: TGTGCCAGCAGCCAAGATGCCGGGTTTGGTCAGCCCCAGCATTTT

v_call: TRBV19
clone_size: .
d_call: .
j_call: TRBJ2-1
cdr3_aa: CATRSGSSYNEQFF
cdr3_nt: TGTGCCACCCGAAGTGGCAGTTCCTACAATGAGCAGTTCTTC

v_call: TRBV10-3
clone_size: .
d_call: TRBD1
j_call: TRBJ1-2
cdr3_aa: CAISEGTAITYGYTF
cdr3_nt: TGTGCCATCAGTGAGGGGACAGCAATCACCTATGGCTACACCTTC

v_call: TRBV6-6
clone_size: .
d_call: TRBD2
j_call: TRBJ2-1
cdr3_aa: CASSSGTSGSYNEQFF
cdr3_nt: TGTGCCAGCAGTTCGGGGACTAGCGGATCCTACAATGAGCAGTTCTTC

v_call: TRBV28
clone_size: .
d_call: .
j_call: TRBJ2-5
cdr3_aa: CASRPGLGSQETQYF
cdr3_nt: TGTGCCAGCCGCCCAGGCTTGGGCAGCCAAGAGACCCAGTACTTC

v_call: TRBV3-1/TRBV3-2
clone_size: once
d_call: .
j_call: TRBJ2-5
cdr3_aa: CASSASTGRKETQYF
cdr3_nt: TGTGCCAGCAGCGCATCGACAGGGAGGAAAGAGACCCAGTACTTC

v_call: TRBV5-1
clone_size: few
d_call: TRBD1
j_call: TRBJ2-7
cdr3_aa: CASSLEARGLLSYEQYF
cdr3_nt: TGCGCCAGCAGCTTGGAGGCCAGGGGGCTCCTTTCCTACGAGCAGTACTTC

v_call: TRBV6-5
clone_size: .
d_call: .
j_call: TRBJ1-2
cdr3_aa: CASTPGSGYTF
cdr3_nt: TGTGCCAGCACTCCCGGGTCTGGCTACACCTTC

v_call: TRBV30
clone_size: .
d_call: TRBD2
j_call: TRBJ2-7
cdr3_aa: CAWRNSGGSYEQYF
cdr3_nt: TGTGCCTGGAGAAACAGCGGGGGCTCCTACGAGCAGTACTTC

v_call: TRBV5-1
clone_size: .
d_call: .
j_call: TRBJ1-1
cdr3_aa: CASSLGEMNTEAFF
cdr3_nt: TGCGCCAGCAGCTTGGGGGAAATGAACACTGAAGCTTTCTTT

v_call: TRBV18
clone_size: .
d_call: TRBD1
j_call: TRBJ2-3
cdr3_aa: CASSRTGGTDTQYF
cdr3_nt: TGTGCCAGCTCACGGACAGGGGGCACAGATACGCAGTATTTT

v_call: TRBV3-1/TRBV3-2
clone_size: .
d_call: TRBD2
j_call: TRBJ2-3
cdr3_aa: CASSPLPRLAGSSTDTQYF
cdr3_nt: TGTGCCAGCAGCCCACTTCCGAGGCTAGCGGGGTCTAGCACAGATACGCAGTATTTT

v_call: TRBV27
clone_size: few
d_call: .
j_call: TRBJ2-2
cdr3_aa: CASRGNGRNTGELFF
cdr3_nt: TGTGCCAGCAGAGGGAACGGGAGAAACACCGGGGAGCTGTTTTTT

v_call: TRBV3-1/TRBV3-2
clone_size: .
d_call: TRBD2
j_call: TRBJ2-7
cdr3_aa: CASSPRDYGYEQYF
cdr3_nt: TGTGCCAGCAGCCCGAGGGACTACGGATACGAGCAGTACTTC

v_call: TRBV10-3
clone_size: .
d_call: TRBD2
j_call: TRBJ2-1
cdr3_aa: CAVRSSGSYNEQFF
cdr3_nt: TGTGCCGTTCGATCTAGCGGATCCTACAATGAGCAGTTCTTC

v_call: TRBV7-2
clone_size: .
d_call: TRBD2
j_call: TRBJ2-3
cdr3_aa: CASSLSGIAHTQYF
cdr3_nt: TGTGCCAGCAGCCTTAGCGGGATTGCTCATACGCAGTATTTT

v_call: TRBV9
clone_size: .
d_call: .
j_call: TRBJ1-2
cdr3_aa: CASSGAGGYGYTF
cdr3_nt: TGTGCCAGCAGTGGCGCTGGGGGATATGGCTACACCTTC

v_call: TRBV5-1
clone_size: .
d_call: .
j_call: TRBJ2-7
cdr3_aa: CASSLKTDYEQYF
cdr3_nt: TGCGCCAGCAGCCTCAAGACAGACTACGAGCAGTACTTC

v_call: TRBV3-1/TRBV3-2
clone_size: few
d_call: .
j_call: TRBJ1-4
cdr3_aa: CASSQAGGRLFF
cdr3_nt: TGTGCCAGCAGCCAAGCAGGAGGGAGGCTGTTTTTT

v_call: TRBV4-2
clone_size: few
d_call: TRBD2
j_call: TRBJ2-1
cdr3_aa: CASSHVTSGVYNEQFF
cdr3_nt: TGTGCCAGCAGCCACGTGACTAGCGGGGTTTACAATGAGCAGTTCTTC

v_call: TRBV10-3
clone_size: .
d_call: .
j_call: TRBJ1-3
cdr3_aa: CAIVGGSSGNTIYF
cdr3_nt: TGTGCCATCGTAGGGGGGAGCTCTGGAAACACCATATATTTT

v_call: TRBV4-1
clone_size: .
d_call: TRBD2
j_call: TRBJ2-7
cdr3_aa: CASSHGTSNYEQYF
cdr3_nt: TGCGCCAGCAGCCATGGGACTAGCAACTACGAGCAGTACTTC

v_call: TRBV7-2
clone_size: .
d_call: .
j_call: TRBJ2-1
cdr3_aa: CASSLARGAAIPYNEQFF
cdr3_nt: TGTGCCAGCAGCTTAGCGAGGGGTGCAGCGATTCCCTACAATGAGCAGTTCTTC

v_call: TRBV9
clone_size: .
d_call: TRBD2
j_call: TRBJ2-3
cdr3_aa: CASSPIAGTTDTQYF
cdr3_nt: TGTGCCAGCAGCCCCATAGCGGGAACCACAGATACGCAGTATTTT

v_call: TRBV2
clone_size: .
d_call: .
j_call: TRBJ1-2
cdr3_aa: CASSEWVSYGYTF
cdr3_nt: TGTGCCAGCAGTGAATGGGTATCCTATGGCTACACCTTC

v_call: TRBV5-1
clone_size: .
d_call: TRBD1
j_call: TRBJ1-3
cdr3_aa: CASSTVTGGNSGNTIYF
cdr3_nt: TGCGCCAGCAGCACCGTAACAGGGGGCAACTCTGGAAACACCATATATTTT

v_call: TRBV10-3
clone_size: .
d_call: TRBD1
j_call: TRBJ2-7
cdr3_aa: CAISRDRAYEQYF
cdr3_nt: TGTGCCATCAGTAGGGACAGAGCCTACGAGCAGTACTTC

v_call: TRBV29-1
clone_size: .
d_call: .
j_call: TRBJ1-1
cdr3_aa: CSVIGHLNTEAFF
cdr3_nt: TGCAGCGTTATAGGGCACTTAAACACTGAAGCTTTCTTT

v_call: TRBV3-1/TRBV3-2
clone_size: .
d_call: .
j_call: TRBJ2-7
cdr3_aa: CASSQVVTSEQYF
cdr3_nt: TGTGCCAGCAGCCAAGTTGTGACTAGCGAGCAGTACTTC

v_call: TRBV2
clone_size: few
d_call: TRBD1
j_call: TRBJ1-2
cdr3_aa: CASRGTGGDRGYTF
cdr3_nt: TGTGCCAGCAGGGGGACAGGGGGAGATCGTGGCTACACCTTC

v_call: TRBV12-5
clone_size: .
d_call: .
j_call: TRBJ1-3
cdr3_aa: CASGLGSRNTIYF
cdr3_nt: TGTGCTAGTGGTTTGGGTTCGAGGAACACCATATATTTT

v_call: TRBV7-2
clone_size: once
d_call: .
j_call: TRBJ1-6
cdr3_aa: CASSLEVGDNSPLHF
cdr3_nt: TGTGCCAGCAGTTTGGAGGTGGGTGATAATTCACCCCTCCACTTT

v_call: TRBV15
clone_size: .
d_call: .
j_call: TRBJ2-5
cdr3_aa: CATSSVTGLRWETQYF
cdr3_nt: TGTGCCACCAGCAGTGTGACGGGACTGCGGTGGGAGACCCAGTACTTC